This TCR beta chain comes out of a study of blood T cell repertoires in COVID-19 (dated by TCRdb to about 2020). About the study as a whole: Collaborator samples came from the United States, Italy and Spain and covered acute and convalescent phases of COVID-19. The samples were drawn from two sources: the first 160 participants of the ongoing ImmuneRACE study, and 1,254 subjects contributed by 6 global collaborators. The material from the prospective study consisted of cDNA or gDNA derived from T cells, B-cell-depleted T cells, or PBMCs. Where available, HLA class I and class II types were taken from metadata supplied by the sample provider and were not determined by assay-based typing. A de-identified subject ID, COVID-19 status, age in years and sex were almost always included in the sample metadata. The repertoires were released in a freely available public database meant as a resource for research on the immune response to SARS-CoV-2. The dataset comprised deeply sampled blood TCRbeta repertoires from subjects exposed to, actively infected with, or recovered from COVID-19.

About this clone itself: It lacks a known antigen. Within one base of it there is no much larger clone, and no base qualities were kept.

TCRbeta CDR3 regions were amplified from genomic DNA using the immunoSEQ Assay, a bias-controlled multiplex PCR. As for the authors' bioinformatics: The number of nucleated cells in each sample was estimated from the amplification of reference gene primers within the assay. Sequence reads were collapsed and filtered to measure the absolute abundance of every unique TCRbeta CDR3 rearrangement. For each sample, productive Simpson clonality was calculated as the square root of Simpson's diversity index across productive rearrangements. As stored in TCRdb, this immuneACCESS dataset retains in-frame rearrangements with V and J assigned. A fraction of the clones does not appear; measured against another copy, unresolved V genes explain less than half of the discrepancy, and the remainder lacks a known reason. V and J calls and clone size follow that table, whereas D and trimming were derived from the DNA. Counted in this sample were around 26,000 clones; roughly four fifths of them appeared once. The ten largest clones take up about 8.1% of the sample.

Results and caveats for the whole study, not just this receptor: The amount of clinical and demographic metadata varied by source and participant and was provided uncurated.

Whole blood was collected in K2EDTA tubes by collaborating institutions according to the institutions' own protocols. For TCRbeta analysis, collaborator samples were shipped as frozen whole blood, as isolated PBMCs, or as DNA extracted from either sample type. In the germline V gene, CDR1 corresponds to ENHRY and CDR2 to SYGVKD. Measured from the cysteine to the phenylalanine, the CDR3 is 16 residues long. Only CDR3 DNA remains: 48 bases, in frame from the first base. Clipping removes 0 bases from V and 3 bases from J, with 7 as the unmatched junction base count. The clonotype comes from a human donor in a cohort sampled during active COVID-19. The sequenced material came from peripheral blood. The chain was built from TRBV10-3 and TRBJ2-7, with 8 bases matching TRBD1. This receptor carries the CDR3 CAISESVGQGHYEQYF. The nucleotides are TGTGCCATCAGTGAGTCGGTTGGACAGGGCCACTACGAGCAGTACTTC.